This T cell receptor beta chain was obtained from a study of radiotherapy plus CTLA-4 blockade in lung cancer. The V gene's germline CDR1 is SGHRS and CDR2 YFSETQ. Unmatched junction bases numbered 10, after V lost 5 bases and J lost 5 bases. CDR3 length: 16 amino acids. Remarks on this clone: Its antigen is still unknown.

Clones were sequenced by immunoSEQ multiplex PCR, and TCRdb holds only the in-frame ones, with some missing. The repertoire includes approximately 99,000 clones, about 91% of them detected once, and more than 4.5% sits in the top ten. Study outcomes and limitations: TCR clones of tumor origin grew in blood after radiotherapy plus ipilimumab.

Source: peripheral blood, taken from a patient treated with radiotherapy plus ipilimumab. The receptor's source is a human donor with non-small cell lung cancer that progressed on radiotherapy plus ipilimumab. The chain couples TRBV5-1 to TRBJ2-2, with TRBD2 identical over 9 bases. This CDR3 reads CASRRGVAGVTGELFF. As DNA, the CDR3 is TGCGCCAGCAGAAGAGGCGTAGCGGGAGTGACCGGGGAGCTGTTTTTT.